The rows below give T cell receptor beta chains drawn from one sample of a study of Ad26.COV2.S vaccination and SARS-CoV-2 variants. The assay was immunoSEQ multiplex PCR, and TCRdb's table has in-frame clones only and misses some. The sample has around 400,000 clones, approximately 90% seen once. This specimen consisted of peripheral blood, obtained in a trial of Ad26.COV2.S vaccine versus placebo. The receptors derive from a person aged 18 to 65 who received the Ad26.COV2.S COVID-19 vaccine or a placebo. The CDR3 runs from the conserved cysteine through the conserved F or W. Fields, in order: V gene, D gene, clone size, J gene, CDR3 DNA, CDR3 protein. The D gene is left open where the match is weak. Clone size, where shown, is once, few, many, or a class for clones that have expanded.

v_gene: TRBV28
d_gene: TRBD2
abundance: .
j_gene: TRBJ2-2
CDR3nt: TGTGCCAGCAGCACGCTACAGGAAACGACAAGCGGGAGTGGCACCGGGGAGCTGTTTTTT
CDR3aa: CASSTLQETTSGSGTGELFF

v_gene: TRBV23-1
d_gene: TRBD2
abundance: .
j_gene: TRBJ2-3
CDR3nt: TGCGCCAGCAGTCCGCCGGGACTAGCGGGAGCAGGCACAGATACGCAGTATTTT
CDR3aa: CASSPPGLAGAGTDTQYF

v_gene: TRBV9
d_gene: .
abundance: .
j_gene: TRBJ1-1
CDR3nt: TGTGCCAGCAGCTCCCGAGGCGGGAGAGCTTTCTTT
CDR3aa: CASSSRGGRAFF

v_gene: TRBV30
d_gene: TRBD2
abundance: .
j_gene: TRBJ2-7
CDR3nt: TGTGCCTGGAGTGGGACTAGCGGGAGCTACGAGCAGTACTTC
CDR3aa: CAWSGTSGSYEQYF

v_gene: TRBV7-9
d_gene: .
abundance: .
j_gene: TRBJ2-5
CDR3nt: TGTGCCAGCAGCTTAGTTCTGCAGTCACAAGAGACCCAGTACTTC
CDR3aa: CASSLVLQSQETQYF

v_gene: TRBV4-1
d_gene: TRBD1
abundance: .
j_gene: TRBJ1-2
CDR3nt: TGCGCCAGCAGCCAAGATTGGCCGGGACAGGAGTATAACTATGGCTACACCTTC
CDR3aa: CASSQDWPGQEYNYGYTF

v_gene: TRBV29-1
d_gene: .
abundance: .
j_gene: TRBJ2-1
CDR3nt: TGCAGCGGGCACCTCTTGAATGAGCAGTTCTTC
CDR3aa: CSGHLLNEQFF

v_gene: TRBV4-3
d_gene: .
abundance: .
j_gene: TRBJ1-2
CDR3nt: TGCGCCAGCAGCCAAGATTTAAAGGGGAATTGGAACTATGGCTACACCTTC
CDR3aa: CASSQDLKGNWNYGYTF

v_gene: TRBV4-2
d_gene: .
abundance: .
j_gene: TRBJ2-1
CDR3nt: TGTGCCAGCAGCCAAGATATTGGGCTAAAACAGTTCTTC
CDR3aa: CASSQDIGLKQFF

v_gene: TRBV4-1
d_gene: .
abundance: once
j_gene: TRBJ2-1
CDR3nt: TGCGCCAGCATAAGACAGACGGGACTTTCGAGCTCCTACAATGAGCAGTTCTTC
CDR3aa: CASIRQTGLSSSYNEQFF

v_gene: TRBV14
d_gene: .
abundance: once
j_gene: TRBJ1-1
CDR3nt: TGTGCCAGCAGCCGCCAGACCACTGAAGCTTTCTTT
CDR3aa: CASSRQTTEAFF

v_gene: TRBV21-1
d_gene: .
abundance: .
j_gene: TRBJ1-4
CDR3nt: TGTGCCAGCAGCAAAGCTAATAGGGCAGGGGATAATGAAAAACTGTTTTTT
CDR3aa: CASSKANRAGDNEKLFF

v_gene: TRBV5-1
d_gene: TRBD2
abundance: .
j_gene: TRBJ2-6
CDR3nt: TGCGCCAGCACGGGACTAGCGGGACCTGGGGCCAACGTCCTGACTTTC
CDR3aa: CASTGLAGPGANVLTF

v_gene: TRBV3-1/TRBV3-2
d_gene: TRBD1
abundance: .
j_gene: TRBJ1-6
CDR3nt: TGTGCCAGCAGCCTCCGACAGGGTAATAATTCACCCCTCCACTTT
CDR3aa: CASSLRQGNNSPLHF

v_gene: TRBV7-2
d_gene: .
abundance: .
j_gene: TRBJ2-1
CDR3nt: TGTGCCAGCAGTCTAATGGGCGATGGTGAGCAGTTCTTC
CDR3aa: CASSLMGDGEQFF

v_gene: TRBV7-9
d_gene: .
abundance: .
j_gene: TRBJ2-1
CDR3nt: TGTGCCAGCAGCGCGGGTCGACATCTCAATGAGCAGTTCTTC
CDR3aa: CASSAGRHLNEQFF

v_gene: TRBV9
d_gene: .
abundance: .
j_gene: TRBJ2-7
CDR3nt: TGTGCCAGCAGCGTAGTCGGTCCCGGTCCCAAAGGCTTC
CDR3aa: CASSVVGPGPKGF

v_gene: TRBV6-5
d_gene: .
abundance: few
j_gene: TRBJ1-4
CDR3nt: TGTGCCAGCAGTTACCGGGGAGATGAAAAACTGTTTTTT
CDR3aa: CASSYRGDEKLFF

v_gene: TRBV20-1
d_gene: .
abundance: once
j_gene: TRBJ1-4
CDR3nt: TGCAGGGGAGTGTCAGGGGAAAAACTGTTTTTT
CDR3aa: CRGVSGEKLFF

v_gene: TRBV27
d_gene: .
abundance: .
j_gene: TRBJ2-1
CDR3nt: TGTGCCAGCAGTCCCGGGAGTAGCAGCAATGAGCAGTTCTTC
CDR3aa: CASSPGSSSNEQFF

v_gene: TRBV11-2
d_gene: TRBD1
abundance: .
j_gene: TRBJ2-3
CDR3nt: TGTGCCAGCAGCTTTAAGACAGGGGGTATAATCACAGATACGCAGTATTTT
CDR3aa: CASSFKTGGIITDTQYF

v_gene: TRBV7-9
d_gene: .
abundance: .
j_gene: TRBJ1-5
CDR3nt: TGTGCCAGCAGCCCACCTACAGGTTTAGCCCAGCATTTT
CDR3aa: CASSPPTGLAQHF

v_gene: TRBV20-1
d_gene: TRBD1
abundance: .
j_gene: TRBJ1-1
CDR3nt: TGCAGTGCTAGTTTACAGGGGTTCTCTGAAGCTTTCTTT
CDR3aa: CSASLQGFSEAFF

v_gene: TRBV3-1/TRBV3-2
d_gene: TRBD2
abundance: .
j_gene: TRBJ2-5
CDR3nt: TGTGCCAGCAGCCAAGATCTTAGCGGGAGGGCCAGGGCGGAGACCCAGTACTTC
CDR3aa: CASSQDLSGRARAETQYF

v_gene: TRBV7-6
d_gene: .
abundance: .
j_gene: TRBJ2-1
CDR3nt: TGTGCCAGCAGCCTCGGGGGTGGGGACTACAATGAGCAGTTCTTC
CDR3aa: CASSLGGGDYNEQFF

v_gene: TRBV9
d_gene: .
abundance: .
j_gene: TRBJ2-2
CDR3nt: TGTGCCAGCAGCGTAGCCGGGGAGCTGTTTTTT
CDR3aa: CASSVAGELFF

v_gene: TRBV12-5
d_gene: TRBD2
abundance: .
j_gene: TRBJ2-7
CDR3nt: TGTGCTAGTGGTTTGATAACCACTAGCGGGAACTTCGAGCAGTACTTC
CDR3aa: CASGLITTSGNFEQYF

v_gene: TRBV7-9
d_gene: TRBD1
abundance: few
j_gene: TRBJ2-2
CDR3nt: TGTGCCAGCAGCCCCCCCGGGTTAGGGGGCGGCACCGGGGAGCTGTTTTTT
CDR3aa: CASSPPGLGGGTGELFF

v_gene: TRBV19
d_gene: TRBD1
abundance: .
j_gene: TRBJ2-2
CDR3nt: TGTGCCAGTAGTATAGGGGACAGGGTTGCGGGGGAGCTGTTTTTT
CDR3aa: CASSIGDRVAGELFF

v_gene: TRBV7-2
d_gene: .
abundance: .
j_gene: TRBJ1-2
CDR3nt: TGTGCCAGCAGCGCCACTCGTGTCGGGGATGGCTACACCTTC
CDR3aa: CASSATRVGDGYTF

v_gene: TRBV6-2/TRBV6-3
d_gene: .
abundance: .
j_gene: TRBJ1-1
CDR3nt: TGTGCCAGCAGTTACCAGTTTTGGTCAGGGACCACTGAAGCTTTCTTT
CDR3aa: CASSYQFWSGTTEAFF

v_gene: TRBV25-1
d_gene: .
abundance: .
j_gene: TRBJ1-6
CDR3nt: TGTGCCAGCAGTGAAGTAGGGGTGGGCTCCTATAATTCACCCCTCCACTTT
CDR3aa: CASSEVGVGSYNSPLHF

v_gene: TRBV6-5
d_gene: TRBD1
abundance: once
j_gene: TRBJ1-2
CDR3nt: TGTGCCAGCAGGAATAATCAGGGGGGCTATGGCTACACCTTC
CDR3aa: CASRNNQGGYGYTF

v_gene: TRBV7-9
d_gene: .
abundance: .
j_gene: TRBJ2-1
CDR3nt: TGTGCCAGCGCGCCGGATCCGTATGAGCAGTTCTTC
CDR3aa: CASAPDPYEQFF

v_gene: TRBV6-6
d_gene: TRBD1
abundance: .
j_gene: TRBJ1-5
CDR3nt: TGTGCCAGCAGCCAACAGGGGAATGGTCAGCCCCAGCATTTT
CDR3aa: CASSQQGNGQPQHF

v_gene: TRBV6-2/TRBV6-3
d_gene: .
abundance: .
j_gene: TRBJ1-5
CDR3nt: TGTGCCAGCAGTTACCCCCAGTTGGGGGAGCCCCAGCATTTT
CDR3aa: CASSYPQLGEPQHF

v_gene: TRBV6-2/TRBV6-3
d_gene: TRBD2
abundance: .
j_gene: TRBJ2-1
CDR3nt: TGTGCCAGCAGTTACGGTCTAGCGGGAGGTTTTGAGCAGTTCTTC
CDR3aa: CASSYGLAGGFEQFF

v_gene: TRBV4-1
d_gene: TRBD2
abundance: .
j_gene: TRBJ2-7
CDR3nt: TGCGCCAGCAGCCCTCTGACTAGCAGGTCCGTCGAGCAGTACTTC
CDR3aa: CASSPLTSRSVEQYF

v_gene: TRBV3-1/TRBV3-2
d_gene: .
abundance: .
j_gene: TRBJ1-2
CDR3nt: TGTGCCAGCAGCCAAGATTCATTAGGATATAACTATGGCTACACCTTC
CDR3aa: CASSQDSLGYNYGYTF

v_gene: TRBV6-5
d_gene: .
abundance: .
j_gene: TRBJ2-3
CDR3nt: TGTGCCAGCAGTTACTCCCTCCTAGCAGATACGCAGTATTTT
CDR3aa: CASSYSLLADTQYF

v_gene: TRBV27
d_gene: .
abundance: .
j_gene: TRBJ1-1
CDR3nt: TGTGCCAGCAGTCCAACAGGAGGACGGTACACTGAAGCTTTCTTT
CDR3aa: CASSPTGGRYTEAFF

v_gene: TRBV7-2
d_gene: TRBD1
abundance: .
j_gene: TRBJ1-2
CDR3nt: TGTGCCAGCAGCCCTCGGACAGGGAGCCCCTTTGGCTACACCTTC
CDR3aa: CASSPRTGSPFGYTF

v_gene: TRBV12-3/TRBV12-4
d_gene: .
abundance: .
j_gene: TRBJ1-1
CDR3nt: TGTGCCAGCAGGCTAGGGGGGGACACTGAAGCTTTCTTT
CDR3aa: CASRLGGDTEAFF

v_gene: TRBV6-5
d_gene: .
abundance: .
j_gene: TRBJ1-2
CDR3nt: TGTGCCAGCAGCCTAACAGGAAACCATGGCTACACCTTC
CDR3aa: CASSLTGNHGYTF

v_gene: TRBV10-3
d_gene: .
abundance: .
j_gene: TRBJ2-2
CDR3nt: TGTGCCACGGGTTCGACTAGGGGGAACACCGGGGAGCTGTTTTTT
CDR3aa: CATGSTRGNTGELFF

v_gene: TRBV9
d_gene: .
abundance: few
j_gene: TRBJ1-2
CDR3nt: TGTGCCAGCAGCGTAGCGGCTATAGCGGGCTATGGCTACACCTTC
CDR3aa: CASSVAAIAGYGYTF

v_gene: TRBV5-1
d_gene: TRBD2
abundance: .
j_gene: TRBJ2-1
CDR3nt: TGCGCCAGCAGCGAAATGGGACTAGGTAATAATGAGCAGTTCTTC
CDR3aa: CASSEMGLGNNEQFF

v_gene: TRBV7-2
d_gene: .
abundance: .
j_gene: TRBJ2-5
CDR3nt: TGTGCCAGCAGCTTAGCGCGGGACTCCCCCGGGTACTTC
CDR3aa: CASSLARDSPGYF

v_gene: TRBV29-1
d_gene: .
abundance: .
j_gene: TRBJ2-4
CDR3nt: TGCAGCGTTGAATCGGGAAACATTCAGTACTTC
CDR3aa: CSVESGNIQYF

v_gene: TRBV18
d_gene: .
abundance: .
j_gene: TRBJ2-5
CDR3nt: TGTGCCAGCTCACCTGGGACGGCACAAGAGACCCAGTACTTC
CDR3aa: CASSPGTAQETQYF

v_gene: TRBV5-4
d_gene: TRBD2
abundance: few
j_gene: TRBJ2-3
CDR3nt: TGTGCCAGCAGCTTTCCGGGACTAGCGGTCACAGATACGCAGTATTTT
CDR3aa: CASSFPGLAVTDTQYF

v_gene: TRBV18
d_gene: .
abundance: .
j_gene: TRBJ2-2
CDR3nt: TGTGCCAGCTCAAAATTAGTAACTCAGTCGAACACCGGGGAGCTGTTTTTT
CDR3aa: CASSKLVTQSNTGELFF

v_gene: TRBV18
d_gene: TRBD1
abundance: once
j_gene: TRBJ2-3
CDR3nt: TGTGCCAGCTCACCAGATTTGACAGGGGGCACAGATACGCAGTATTTT
CDR3aa: CASSPDLTGGTDTQYF